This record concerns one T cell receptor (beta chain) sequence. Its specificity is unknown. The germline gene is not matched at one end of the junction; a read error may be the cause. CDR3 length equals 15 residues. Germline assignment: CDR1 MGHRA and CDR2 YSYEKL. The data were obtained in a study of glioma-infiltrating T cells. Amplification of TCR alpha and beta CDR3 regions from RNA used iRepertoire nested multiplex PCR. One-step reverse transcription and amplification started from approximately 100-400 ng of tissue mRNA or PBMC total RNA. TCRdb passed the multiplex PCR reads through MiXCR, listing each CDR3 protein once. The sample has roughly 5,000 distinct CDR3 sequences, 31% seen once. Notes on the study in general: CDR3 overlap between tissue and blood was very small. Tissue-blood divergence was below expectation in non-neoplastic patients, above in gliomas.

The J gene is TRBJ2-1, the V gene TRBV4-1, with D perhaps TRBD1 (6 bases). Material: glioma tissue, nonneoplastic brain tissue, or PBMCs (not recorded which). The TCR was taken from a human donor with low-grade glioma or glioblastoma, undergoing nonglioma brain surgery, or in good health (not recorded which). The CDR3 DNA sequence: TGCACCAGCAGCCAAGTTGCAGGAAGGGGACATGAGGAGTTCTTC. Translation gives CTSSQVAGRGHEEFF.